This T cell receptor (beta chain) emerged from a study of cytomegalovirus exposure and HLA in healthy donors. TCRdb keeps only in-frame clones here, not all; method: immunoSEQ multiplex PCR. This repertoire shows some 270,000 clones, 80% to 90% found once; its top ten account for 1%. The CDR3 extends over 15 amino acids. Trimming shortened V by 0 bases and J by 1 base, and 10 bases separated the two germline ends. Germline loops: CDR1 LNHNV, CDR2 YYDKDF (reference sequence). This TCR derives from a woman aged 18 to 35 in good health and CMV-seronegative. This chain connects TRBV15 to TRBJ2-7; a possible D gene is TRBD1 (5 bases). Specimen: PBMCs. CDR3 amino acids: CATSRDRQPSYEQYF. The CDR3, as DNA: TGTGCCACCAGCAGAGATAGACAGCCGTCCTACGAGCAGTACTTC.